The 27 T cell receptor beta chains below come from one sample, sequenced in a study of control samples from healthy donors and cancer patients. Only in-frame clones appear in the TCRdb table, and some are missing; sequencing was by immunoSEQ multiplex PCR. Here the sample spans hundreds of thousands of clones, approximately 90% being singletons. Input material: PBMCs. Receptors were obtained from a middle-aged man with head and neck cancer.

The gene calls are TRBV19 and TRBJ2-4, with 7 bases matching TRBD1. The CDR3 runs 14 residues. V trimming: 9 bases; J trimming: 3 bases; junction bases outside the gene matches: 8. Germline CDR1 reads LNHDA; CDR2 reads SQIVND (reference sequence). CDR3 region: CASSLDRVKNIQYF. DNA for the CDR3: TGTGCCAGCTCCCTCGACAGGGTCAAAAACATTCAGTACTTC.

The CDR3 protein is CASAGTTDTQYF. In DNA, the CDR3 is TGTGCCAGTGCCGGGACCACAGATACGCAGTATTTT. The rearrangement uses TRBV19 and TRBJ2-3, with D perhaps assigned TRBD1 or TRBD2 (5 bases each). The CDR3 loop spans 12 amino acids. Germline lookup yields CDR1 LNHDA and CDR2 SQIVND (reference sequence). The V and J ends lost 8 bases and 2 bases respectively, with 8 bases between them.

The chain couples TRBV5-1 to TRBJ2-7; 7 bases align to TRBD2. Per germline, CDR1 SGHRS and CDR2 YFSETQ. CDR3 length equals 16 residues. J lost 0 bases, V lost 4 bases, and 10 bases had no gene match. The CDR3 protein is CASSPPLAESSYEQYF. In DNA form, the CDR3 reads TGCGCCAGCAGCCCCCCCCTAGCGGAGAGCTCCTACGAGCAGTACTTC.

J is TRBJ2-7 and V is TRBV28; 13 nucleotides agree with TRBD2. This CDR3 comprises 17 residues. Germline loops: CDR1 MDHEN, CDR2 SYDVKM. V was clipped by 5 bases and J by 5 bases; unmatched bases: 12. CDR3 region: CASSTRLAGGPTHEQYF. The CDR3 DNA reads as TGTGCCAGCAGTACAAGACTAGCGGGAGGACCTACCCACGAGCAGTACTTC.

The genes are TRBV3-1 (or the pseudogene TRBV3-2) and TRBJ2-5; 13 nucleotides agree with TRBD2. The CDR3 sequence is 16 residues long. The J segment lost 7 bases and the V segment lost 8 bases, leaving 13 bases of the junction unmatched. From germline, CDR1 is LGHDT and CDR2 YNNKEL (reference sequence). CDR3 sequence reads: CASDPGLAGSPGTQYF. In DNA, the CDR3 is TGTGCCAGCGATCCGGGACTAGCGGGGTCACCGGGGACCCAGTACTTC.

The chain recombines TRBV9 with TRBJ2-3; D perhaps matches TRBD1 (7 bases). Trimming removed 5 bases at V and 0 bases at J, with 13 bases between. Germline CDR1 SGDLS, CDR2 YYNGEE. The length of the CDR3 is 15 residues. The CDR3 DNA follows: TGTGCCAGCAGTCAGGGGGGTTATAGCACAGATACGCAGTATTTT. Amino acid sequence: CASSQGGYSTDTQYF.

Only a few counts were recorded for this clone. The chain carries TRBV6-1 and TRBJ1-2; 8 positions agree with TRBD1. The CDR3 spans 15 residues. Germline V gene lookup returns CDR1 MNHNS and CDR2 SASEGT. With V trimmed by 1 base and J by 3 bases, 4 bases remained unmatched. DNA of the CDR3: TGTGCCAGCAGTGAAGGAAGACAGGGGTACTATGGCTACACCTTC. Translation gives CASSEGRQGYYGYTF.

The chain is built from TRBV6-6 and TRBJ1-6, with D possibly TRBD1 on 5 matching bases. V gave up 2 bases and J gave up 9 bases, with 14 bases separating them. CDR1 MNHNY and CDR2 SVGAGI come from the germline V gene (reference sequence). The CDR3 loop spans 15 amino acids. CDR3 bases: TGTGCCAGCAGTTACGACCCAGGGACGGGTTCACCCCTCCACTTT. It encodes CASSYDPGTGSPLHF.

The rearrangement uses TRBV27 and TRBJ2-6, with D maybe TRBD1 (5 bases). The V end lost 6 bases, the J end lost 4 bases, and 16 bases lay between the germline ends. This CDR3 contains 16 residues. Germline CDR1 is MNHEY and CDR2 is SMNVEV (reference sequence). The CDR3 loop reads CASSDLRGPGANVLTF. CDR3 nucleotide sequence: TGTGCCAGCAGCGACCTAAGGGGTCCCGGGGCCAACGTCCTGACTTTC.

The chain carries TRBV5-4 and TRBJ2-1; perhaps TRBD1 as D (5 bases). V was shortened by 2 bases and J by 1 base, with 10 bases between the two germline ends. Germline-derived CDR1 and CDR2 are SGHNT and YYREEE (reference sequence). This CDR3 has 15 amino acids. The CDR3 DNA follows: TGTGCCAGCAGCTTACCAGGGATTTCCTACAATGAGCAGTTCTTC. Protein: CASSLPGISYNEQFF. The full variable domain, its missing parts supplied by reference TRBV5-4 and TRBJ2-1, is ETGVTQSPTHLIKTRGQQVTLRCSSQSGHNTVSWYQQALGQGPQFIFQYYREEENGRGNFPPRFSGLQFPNYSSELNVNALELDDSALYLCASSLPGISYNEQFFGPGTRLTVL.

About this clone itself: Other DNA sequences in this specimen translate into the identical CDR3. The V gene is TRBV2, the J gene TRBJ1-5, with a weak D call TRBD1 (5 bases). This CDR3 comprises 15 residues. The ends were cut back, 1 base at V and 7 bases at J, with 14 bases in the middle. The germline V gene has CDR1 SNHLY and CDR2 FYNNEI. CDR3: CASSEEGRGGQPQHF. The CDR3 DNA sequence: TGTGCCAGCAGTGAAGAGGGCCGGGGGGGGCAGCCCCAGCATTTT.

This chain links TRBV28 with TRBJ1-1; 8 nucleotides agree with TRBD1. Per the germline V gene, CDR1 is MDHEN and CDR2 is SYDVKM. With 4 bases clipped from V and 4 bases from J, the junction kept 11 bases outside the gene matches. The CDR3 has 16 amino acids. In nucleotides, the CDR3 is TGTGCCAGCAGTTCCCGGGACAGGAAAGGGATCACTGAAGCTTTCTTT. Protein sequence: CASSSRDRKGITEAFF. The full variable domain, completed using reference TRBV28 and TRBJ1-1, is DVKVTQSSRYLVKRTGEKVFLECVQDMDHENMFWYRQDPGLGLRLIYFSYDVKMKEKGDIPEGYSVSREKKERFSLILESASTNQTSMYLCASSSRDRKGITEAFFGQGTRLTVV.

The chain couples TRBV5-1 to TRBJ2-1; no firm D call. Trimming pared 0 bases from V and 3 bases from J, leaving 4 bases between. Germline CDR1 SGHRS, CDR2 YFSETQ. This CDR3 has 13 residues. CDR3 nucleotides: TGCGCCAGCAGCTTGGACCACTACAATGAGCAGTTCTTC. It translates to CASSLDHYNEQFF.

The CDR3 DNA reads as TGTGCCAGCCGCCCTTGGAGGATGAACACTGAAGCTTTCTTT. Translation: CASRPWRMNTEAFF. The chain carries TRBV14 and TRBJ1-1; D call uncertain. This CDR3 comprises 14 residues. Germline V gene data show CDR1 as SGHDN and CDR2 as FVKESK. Trimming removed 8 bases from V and 0 bases from J, with 13 bases in between.

J is TRBJ1-2 and V is TRBV2; D may be TRBD1 (6 bases). The CDR3 has 11 amino acids. CDR1 is SNHLY, CDR2 FYNNEI, per germline. The V gene lost 9 bases and the J gene lost 8 bases, with 13 bases spanning the gap. The CDR3, as DNA: TGTGCCAGTCCCCAGGGGAAAGGCTACACCTTC. As protein: CASPQGKGYTF. The complete variable domain, with remaining parts taken from reference TRBV2 and TRBJ1-2, reads EPEVTQTPSHQVTQMGQEVILRCVPISNHLYFYWYRQILGQKVEFLVSFYNNEISEKSEIFDDQFSVERPDGSNFTLKIRSTKLEDSAMYFCASPQGKGYTFGSGTRLTVV.

This clone was detected only a few times. The rearrangement links TRBV28 to TRBJ1-5; D may be TRBD1 (5 bases). Trimming left V 4 bases short and J 3 bases short, with 25 bases between. This CDR3 is built from 19 residues. From germline, CDR1 is MDHEN and CDR2 SYDVKM. CDR3 sequence reads: CASSSRQHVSTLPNQPQHF. The CDR3 DNA reads as TGTGCCAGCAGTTCAAGACAGCACGTTAGCACCCTCCCCAATCAGCCCCAGCATTTT.

V usage is TRBV28 and J usage is TRBJ1-6; perhaps TRBD1 as D (5 bases). Trimming took 1 base from V and 8 from J, leaving 12 bases between them. Germline V lookup: CDR1 MDHEN, CDR2 SYDVKM. The CDR3 length is 15 residues. In DNA, the CDR3 is TGTGCCAGCAGTTTATCGGACATGGGCCATTCACCCCTCCACTTT. It translates to CASSLSDMGHSPLHF.

The chain employs TRBV7-3 and TRBJ2-7, with TRBD2 identical over 12 bases. The CDR3 is made up of 15 amino acids. Germline values: CDR1 SGHTA, CDR2 FQGTGA. After removal of 5 bases from V and 2 bases from J, the junction contained 4 bases not matched to a gene. The CDR3 here is CASSPSGGAPYEQYF. CDR3 coding DNA: TGTGCCAGCAGCCCTAGCGGGGGGGCCCCCTACGAGCAGTACTTC.

This chain joins TRBV9 and TRBJ2-7, with D perhaps TRBD1 or TRBD2 (6 bases each). Trimming took off 0 bases at V and 3 bases at J, with 13 bases between the two ends. The germline CDR1 and CDR2 sequences are SGDLS and YYNGEE. The CDR3 contains 15 residues. CDR3 sequence: CASSVAPGGGYEQYF. The CDR3 DNA reads TGTGCCAGCAGCGTAGCTCCCGGGGGCGGCTACGAGCAGTACTTC.

As DNA, the CDR3 is TGTGCCAGCAGCTCTCCCGGGCCGCCCGGAGAAAAACTGTTTTTT. Translating it yields CASSSPGPPGEKLFF. The chain recombines TRBV7-9 with TRBJ1-4; D is unclear. This CDR3 comprises 15 residues. Germline V gene sequence: CDR1 SEHNR, CDR2 FQNEAQ (reference sequence). The V and J ends lost 4 bases and 8 bases respectively, with 17 bases between them.

The chain carries TRBV10-1 and TRBJ1-1; 9 positions match TRBD1. CDR1 is WNHNN, CDR2 SYGVQD, per germline (reference sequence). J gave up 4 bases and V 6 bases, and 9 bases lay outside the gene matches. This CDR3 is built from 15 residues. CDR3 region: CASSGDRVVGTEAFF. For the CDR3, the DNA is TGCGCCAGCAGCGGGGACAGGGTGGTTGGCACTGAAGCTTTCTTT.

This clone was seen only a few times. The chain combines TRBV7-9 with TRBJ1-2, with TRBD1 matching over 9 bases. Losses at the gene ends were 2 bases for V and 1 base for J; bases not matched to a gene: 2. The CDR3 contains 15 residues. Germline CDR1 reads SEHNR; CDR2 reads FQNEAQ (reference sequence). The CDR3 nucleotides read TGTGCCAGCAGCTTATGGGACAGGGATAACTATGGCTACACCTTC. Its translation is CASSLWDRDNYGYTF.

The CDR3 protein is CASSVTPGQGSEQYF. Here the CDR3 DNA reads TGTGCCAGCAGTGTCACCCCGGGACAGGGGTCCGAGCAGTACTTC. The gene calls are TRBV2 and TRBJ2-7; 10 nucleotides align to TRBD1. The CDR3 spans 15 residues. Germline CDR1 and CDR2: SNHLY and FYNNEI. The J segment lost 6 bases and the V segment lost 4 bases, leaving 9 bases of the junction unmatched.

On this clone: Relative to the germline gene, one junction end is altered; a read error may explain this. This chain links TRBV5-1 with TRBJ2-7; no clear D. CDR1 SGHRS and CDR2 YFSETQ come from the germline V gene. The CDR3 sequence is 13 residues long. CDR3 nucleotide sequence: TGCGCCAGCAGATTGGCACCCTCCTACGAGCAGTACTTC. Amino acid sequence: CASRLAPSYEQYF.

The chain carries TRBV7-3 and TRBJ2-1, with 13 bases identical to TRBD2. Germline-derived CDR1 and CDR2 are SGHTA and FQGTGA. CDR3 size: 16 residues. Unmatched junction bases numbered 5, after V lost 1 base and J lost 8 bases. CDR3 sequence reads: CASSLRLAGGPDEQFF. The CDR3, as DNA: TGTGCCAGCAGCTTAAGACTAGCGGGAGGCCCAGATGAGCAGTTCTTC.

This chain uses TRBV3-1 (or the pseudogene TRBV3-2) with TRBJ1-4, with D perhaps TRBD1 (5 bases). The germline V gene has CDR1 LGHDT and CDR2 YNNKEL (reference sequence). The CDR3 extends over 14 amino acids. The V end was cut by 4 bases, the J end by 4 bases, with 10 bases between. In DNA, the CDR3 is TGTGCCAGCAGCCCCAGGGTTGGTAATGAAAAACTGTTTTTT. As protein: CASSPRVGNEKLFF.

This clone has just a few counts. The identical CDR3 is also encoded by other nucleotide sequences in the sample. The chain has TRBV4-1 and TRBJ1-1; D uncertain. This CDR3 has 13 amino acids. Germline assignment: CDR1 MGHRA and CDR2 YSYEKL. The V end lost 0 bases, the J end lost 1 base, and 3 bases lay between the germline ends. The CDR3 nucleotides read TGCGCCAGCAGCCAAGACAGGAACACTGAAGCTTTCTTT. Its translation is CASSQDRNTEAFF.